A single sample is the source of the 25 T cell receptor beta chains below, sequenced in a study of blood T cell repertoires in COVID-19. TCRdb keeps only in-frame clones here, not all; method: immunoSEQ multiplex PCR. Altogether around 100,000 clones are present, about nine tenths being singletons, with the ten largest covering under 5.5%. The sequencing input was peripheral blood. The origin of the receptors is a man between 60 and 70 years old with COVID-19, enrolled during active disease.

The chain carries TRBV6-5 and TRBJ2-2, with TRBD1 identical over 7 bases. Germline-derived CDR1 and CDR2 are MNHEY and SVGAGI. This CDR3 spans 14 amino acids. V shed 6 bases, J shed 6 bases, and the junction held 7 bases outside the gene matches. CDR3 loop: CASSDRENAGELFF. The CDR3 region has the DNA TGTGCCAGCAGCGACAGGGAAAACGCCGGGGAGCTGTTTTTT.

The CDR3 reads CASSLASRAGEKLFF. In nucleotides, the CDR3 is TGTGCCAGCAGCTTGGCTTCCAGGGCCGGTGAAAAACTGTTTTTT. V usage is TRBV5-4 and J usage is TRBJ1-4; a weak D match, TRBD1 (5 bases). Germline V lookup: CDR1 SGHNT, CDR2 YYREEE (reference sequence). V lost 0 bases to trimming and J lost 7 bases, with 13 bases between them. The CDR3 length is 15 residues.

This rearrangement joins TRBV5-6 to TRBJ2-7; 8 bases are a match to TRBD1. This CDR3 comprises 13 residues. Germline V gives CDR1 SGHDT, CDR2 YYEEEE. V dropped 4 bases and J dropped 4; count of bases not matched to a gene: 4. CDR3 protein: CASSPDRGYEQYF. As DNA, the CDR3 is TGTGCCAGCAGCCCCGACAGGGGTTACGAGCAGTACTTC.

CDR3 nucleotide sequence: TGTGCCAGCAGCACACCGGGACTAGCGGGAGGTTATAGCACAGATACGCAGTATTTT. Protein: CASSTPGLAGGYSTDTQYF. The V gene is TRBV5-4, the J gene TRBJ2-3; the match to TRBD2 covers 15 bases. CDR1 is SGHNT and CDR2 is YYREEE in the germline V gene (reference sequence). The CDR3 has 19 residues. Trimming removed 4 bases from V and 0 bases from J; junction bases left unmatched: 9.

CDR3 nucleotide sequence: TGTGCCAGTAAAGGAGGGACAGGGATCGATGAGCAGTTCTTC. Encoded protein: CASKGGTGIDEQFF. The chain links TRBV19 to TRBJ2-1; 9 bases are a match to TRBD1. V shed 7 bases, J shed 8 bases, and the junction held 9 bases outside the gene matches. Germline CDR1 and CDR2: LNHDA and SQIVND (reference sequence). This CDR3 comprises 14 residues.

The rearrangement joins TRBV25-1 to TRBJ1-2, with 7 nucleotides matching TRBD1. Germline V gene sequence: CDR1 MGHDK, CDR2 SYGVNS. V shed 4 bases, J shed 3 bases, and the junction held 5 bases outside the gene matches. This CDR3 comprises 14 residues. The CDR3 DNA follows: TGTGCCAGCAGTGCCATAGACAGGGACTATGGCTACACCTTC. Amino acid sequence: CASSAIDRDYGYTF.

The chain employs TRBV6-1 and TRBJ2-6; D possibly corresponds to TRBD2 (5 bases). CDR3 length: 18 amino acids. With 2 bases removed from V and 0 bases from J, the gap between germline ends came to 14 bases. Per germline, CDR1 MNHNS and CDR2 SASEGT. CDR3 coding DNA: TGTGCCAGCAGTGAACCGGGATTGTCTTACTCTGGGGCCAACGTCCTGACTTTC. Translation gives CASSEPGLSYSGANVLTF.

The rearrangement uses TRBV19 and TRBJ1-2, with D possibly TRBD1 on 5 matching bases. The germline V and J ends were trimmed by 5 bases and 0 bases, with 13 bases remaining between them. The CDR3 runs to 15 residues. Germline-derived CDR1 and CDR2 are LNHDA and SQIVND (reference sequence). The CDR3 nucleotides are TGTGCCAGTAGTGCTGGACATGTAGCTAACTATGGCTACACCTTC. Translating it yields CASSAGHVANYGYTF.

The chain has TRBV24-1 and TRBJ2-5; 11 bases map to TRBD1. V dropped 7 bases and J dropped 5; count of bases not matched to a gene: 5. The CDR3 contains 14 residues. Germline lookup yields CDR1 KGHDR and CDR2 SFDVKD. The CDR3 DNA is TGTGCCACCAGCGGGACAGGGGGTTTGGAGACCCAGTACTTC. This encodes CATSGTGGLETQYF.

This clone was counted a single time. The rearrangement uses TRBV28 and TRBJ1-4, with D possibly being TRBD1 (5 bases). This CDR3 has 14 amino acids. Trimming stripped 2 bases from V and 8 bases from J, with 12 bases between. Per the germline V gene, CDR1 is MDHEN and CDR2 is SYDVKM. DNA of the CDR3: TGTGCCAGCAGTTTACTCAGGGAGGGAGAAAAACTGTTTTTT. This translates into CASSLLREGEKLFF.

This clone came up once. V is TRBV27 and J is TRBJ1-6; TRBD1 might be the D (5 bases). Per the germline V gene, CDR1 is MNHEY and CDR2 is SMNVEV (reference sequence). This CDR3 spans 16 amino acids. V dropped 5 bases and J dropped 0 bases, with 11 bases sitting between them. As DNA, the CDR3 is TGTGCCAGCAGTCCTTCCCAGGGCTCCTATAATTCACCCCTCCACTTT. Translating gives CASSPSQGSYNSPLHF.

The chain recombines TRBV7-3 with TRBJ1-2; 10 bases fit TRBD1. The germline CDR1 and CDR2 sequences are SGHTA and FQGTGA. CDR3 length: 14 amino acids. Trimming cost V 5 bases and J 3 bases; bases outside gene matches: 3. CDR3 sequence: CASSPDRGDYGYTF. The CDR3, as DNA: TGTGCCAGCAGCCCGGACAGGGGGGACTATGGCTACACCTTC.

V usage is TRBV11-3 and J usage is TRBJ2-7; 7 nucleotides agree with TRBD2. This CDR3 has 13 amino acids. In germline, CDR1 is SGHNT, CDR2 YENEEA. V shed 5 bases and J 5 bases; nucleotides not matched to a gene: 6. In DNA, the CDR3 is TGTGCCAGCAGCCCGGGGACTAACCACGAGCAGTACTTC. Amino acids: CASSPGTNHEQYF. Variable domain in full (rest from reference TRBV11-3 and TRBJ2-7): EAGVVQSPRYKIIEKKQPVAFWCNPISGHNTLYWYLQNLGQGPELLIRYENEEAVDDSQLPKDRFSAERLKGVDSTLKIQPAELGDSAVYLCASSPGTNHEQYFGPGTRLTVT.

The J gene is TRBJ2-1, the V gene TRBV18; 9 bases align to TRBD1. With 0 bases clipped from V and 6 bases from J, the junction kept 6 bases outside the gene matches. Per the germline V gene, CDR1 is KGHSH and CDR2 is LQKENI. The CDR3 is made up of 16 amino acids. This CDR3 reads CASSPPRDRVTNEQFF. The CDR3 coding sequence is TGTGCCAGCTCACCACCAAGGGACAGGGTTACCAATGAGCAGTTCTTC. The entire variable domain, with the rest obtained from reference TRBV18 and TRBJ2-1, is as follows: NAGVMQNPRHLVRRRGQEARLRCSPMKGHSHVYWYRQLPEEGLKFMVYLQKENIIDESGMPKERFSAEFPKEGPSILRIQQVVRGDSAAYFCASSPPRDRVTNEQFFGPGTRLTVL.

The chain combines TRBV3-1 (or the pseudogene TRBV3-2) with TRBJ2-1; D might be TRBD2 (5 bases). Trimming left V 7 bases short and J 5 bases short, with 12 bases between. CDR1 and CDR2 (germline): LGHDT, YNNKEL (reference sequence). The CDR3 runs to 13 residues. DNA of the CDR3: TGTGCCAGCACCCTGCGGGCGAACAATGAGCAGTTCTTC. Amino acid sequence: CASTLRANNEQFF.

The genes are TRBV5-6 and TRBJ1-2; D might be TRBD1 (6 bases). Trimming removed 4 bases at V and 0 bases at J, with 13 bases between. There are 15 residues in the CDR3. Germline V gene sequence: CDR1 SGHDT, CDR2 YYEEEE. DNA of the CDR3: TGTGCCAGCAGCATGGACCCAGGGGCTAACTATGGCTACACCTTC. This encodes CASSMDPGANYGYTF.

The chain uses TRBV10-2 and TRBJ2-5, with D perhaps TRBD1 (5 bases). This CDR3 region has 13 residues. V lost 0 bases, J lost 6 bases, and 8 bases lay in between. CDR1 and CDR2 (germline): WSHSY, SAAADI. CDR3: CASSESQGQTQYF. In DNA, the CDR3 is TGCGCCAGCAGTGAGTCGCAGGGTCAGACCCAGTACTTC.

The chain has TRBV7-6 and TRBJ2-1; tentative D call: TRBD2 (6 bases). The V and J ends lost 5 bases and 6 bases respectively, with 11 bases between them. CDR1 is SGHVS, CDR2 FNYEAQ, per germline. The CDR3 spans 13 residues. As DNA, the CDR3 is TGTGCCAGCAGCGCGGGACTCACCAATGAGCAGTTCTTC. Its protein product is CASSAGLTNEQFF.

This chain links TRBV7-3 with TRBJ1-1; 7 nucleotides align to TRBD1. The junction had 2 bases not matched to a gene; V was cut back by 5 bases and J by 2 bases. Germline V CDR1 and CDR2: SGHTA, FQGTGA. This CDR3 region has 13 residues. The CDR3 DNA reads as TGTGCCAGCAGCGGACAGGAAAACACTGAAGCTTTCTTT. It encodes CASSGQENTEAFF.

This clone was detected once. This chain joins TRBV10-3 and TRBJ2-7, with 7 nucleotides matching TRBD1. J gave up 4 bases and V 6 bases, and 6 bases lay outside the gene matches. There are 13 residues in the CDR3. Germline CDR1 is ENHRY and CDR2 is SYGVKD. Here the CDR3 DNA reads TGTGCCATCAGCAGAGGGACAGAATACGAGCAGTACTTC. Protein product: CAISRGTEYEQYF.

About this clone itself: Distinct nucleotide sequences in the sample also encode this CDR3. The chain carries TRBV27 and TRBJ2-1; TRBD2 matches at 14 bases. Per germline, CDR1 MNHEY and CDR2 SMNVEV (reference sequence). This CDR3 has 17 amino acids. Trimming took 3 bases from V and 0 from J; bases not matched to a gene: 1. The CDR3: CASSLGTSGSSYNEQFF. CDR3 nucleotide sequence: TGTGCCAGCAGTTTGGGGACTAGCGGGAGCTCCTACAATGAGCAGTTCTTC.

The rearrangement joins TRBV16 to TRBJ1-6, with D perhaps matching TRBD1 (5 bases). Germline lookup yields CDR1 KGHSY and CDR2 FQNENV. V shed 0 bases and J shed 5 bases, with 8 bases lying between them. There are 15 residues in the CDR3. The CDR3 here is CASSQSGGDNSPLHF. The CDR3 DNA follows: TGTGCCAGCAGCCAATCGGGAGGGGATAATTCACCCCTCCACTTT.

The V and J genes are TRBV28 and TRBJ2-5; D remains unclear. CDR1 is MDHEN, CDR2 SYDVKM, per germline. The germline V and J ends were trimmed by 6 bases and 3 bases, with 5 bases remaining between them. The CDR3 covers 11 residues. This CDR3 reads CASSPEETQYF. The CDR3 region has the DNA TGTGCCAGCAGCCCCGAAGAGACCCAGTACTTC.

J is TRBJ2-7 and V is TRBV11-3; a weak D match, TRBD1 (6 bases). V was clipped by 5 bases and J by 0 bases, with 8 bases between them. The length of the CDR3 is 13 residues. The germline V gene has CDR1 SGHNT and CDR2 YENEEA. For the CDR3, the DNA is TGTGCCAGCAGCATGGGACACTCCTACGAGCAGTACTTC. This sequence encodes CASSMGHSYEQYF.

The chain carries TRBV28 and TRBJ2-2; the match to TRBD2 covers 10 bases. The J segment lost 1 base and the V segment lost 2 bases, leaving 4 bases of the junction unmatched. The CDR3 sequence is 17 residues long. The germline V gene has CDR1 MDHEN and CDR2 SYDVKM. CDR3 DNA: TGTGCCAGCAGTTTACTTCGGACTAGCGGGAACACCGGGGAGCTGTTTTTT. Its translation: CASSLLRTSGNTGELFF.